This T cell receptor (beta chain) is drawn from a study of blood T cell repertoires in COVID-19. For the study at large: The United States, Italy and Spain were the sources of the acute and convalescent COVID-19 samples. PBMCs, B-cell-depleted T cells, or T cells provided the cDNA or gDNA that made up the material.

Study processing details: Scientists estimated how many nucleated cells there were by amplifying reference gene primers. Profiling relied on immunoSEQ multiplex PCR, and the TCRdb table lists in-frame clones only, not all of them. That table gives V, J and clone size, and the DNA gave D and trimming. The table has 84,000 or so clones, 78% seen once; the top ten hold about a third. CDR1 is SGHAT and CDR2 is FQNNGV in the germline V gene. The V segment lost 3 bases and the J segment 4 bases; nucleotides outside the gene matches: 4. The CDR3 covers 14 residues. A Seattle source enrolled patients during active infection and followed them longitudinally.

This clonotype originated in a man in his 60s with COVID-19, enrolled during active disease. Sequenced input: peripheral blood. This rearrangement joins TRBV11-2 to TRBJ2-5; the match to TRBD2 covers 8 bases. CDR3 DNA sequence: TGTGCCAGCAGCTTGCCGAGCGGGAGAGAGACCCAGTACTTC. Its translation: CASSLPSGRETQYF.